This T cell receptor beta chain was recovered during a study of blood T cell repertoires in COVID-19. In its sample, this clone was seen a few times. Assay: immunoSEQ multiplex PCR; the TCRdb copy retains only in-frame clones and omits some. The sample shows fewer than 250,000 clones, roughly 84% of them seen only once. This CDR3 spans 15 amino acids. The V gene lost 3 bases and the J gene lost 7 bases, with 16 bases spanning the gap. CDR1 LNHDA and CDR2 SQIVND come from the germline V gene (reference sequence). The genes are TRBV19 and TRBJ2-1; D might be TRBD1 (6 bases). This sequence was found in a man in his thirties or forties with active or convalescent COVID-19. The source material was peripheral blood. The CDR3 region has the DNA TGTGCCAGTAGTATGATAGGGGGTGGCCGGAATGAGCAGTTCTTC. It is translated as CASSMIGGGRNEQFF. Filled out from reference TRBV19 and TRBJ2-1, the complete variable domain reads DGGITQSPKYLFRKEGQNVTLSCEQNLNHDAMYWYRQDPGQGLRLIYYSQIVNDFQKGDIAEGYSVSREKKESFPLTVTSAQKNPTAFYLCASSMIGGGRNEQFFGPGTRLTVL.